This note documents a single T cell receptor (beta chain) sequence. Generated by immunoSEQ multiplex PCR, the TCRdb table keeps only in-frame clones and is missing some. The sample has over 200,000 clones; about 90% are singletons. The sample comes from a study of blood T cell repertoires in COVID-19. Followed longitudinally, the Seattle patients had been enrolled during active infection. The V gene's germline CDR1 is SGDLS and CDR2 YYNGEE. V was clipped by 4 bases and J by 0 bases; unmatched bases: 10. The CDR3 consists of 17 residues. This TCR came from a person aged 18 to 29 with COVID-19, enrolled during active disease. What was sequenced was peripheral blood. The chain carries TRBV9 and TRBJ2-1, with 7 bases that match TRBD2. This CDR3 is CASSPRDYQTSYNEQFF. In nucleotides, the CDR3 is TGTGCCAGCAGCCCGCGGGACTACCAGACCTCCTACAATGAGCAGTTCTTC.